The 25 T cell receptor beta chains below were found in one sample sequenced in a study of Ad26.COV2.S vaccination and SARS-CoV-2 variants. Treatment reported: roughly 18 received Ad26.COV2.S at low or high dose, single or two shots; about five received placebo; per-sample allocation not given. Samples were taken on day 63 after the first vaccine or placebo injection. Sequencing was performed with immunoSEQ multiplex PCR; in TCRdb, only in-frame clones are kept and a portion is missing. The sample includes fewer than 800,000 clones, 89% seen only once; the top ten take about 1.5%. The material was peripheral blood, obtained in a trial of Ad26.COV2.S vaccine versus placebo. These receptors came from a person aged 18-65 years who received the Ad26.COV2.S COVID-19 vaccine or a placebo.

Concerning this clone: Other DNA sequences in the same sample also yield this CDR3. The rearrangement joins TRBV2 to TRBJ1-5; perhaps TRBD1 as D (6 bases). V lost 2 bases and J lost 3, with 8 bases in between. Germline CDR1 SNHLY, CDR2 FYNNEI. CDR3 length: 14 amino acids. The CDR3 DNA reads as TGTGCCAGCAGTGAAACAGGGTCCAATCAGCCCCAGCATTTT. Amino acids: CASSETGSNQPQHF.

CDR3 DNA: TGTGCCAGCAGCCAACAGGGGAGGGGGAACACCGGGGAGCTGTTTTTT. Residues: CASSQQGRGNTGELFF. V is TRBV5-4 and J is TRBJ2-2; D may correspond to TRBD1 or TRBD2 (7 bases each). Trimming cost V 4 bases and J 1 base, with 14 bases left between them. From germline, CDR1 is SGHNT and CDR2 YYREEE (reference sequence). The CDR3 runs 16 residues.

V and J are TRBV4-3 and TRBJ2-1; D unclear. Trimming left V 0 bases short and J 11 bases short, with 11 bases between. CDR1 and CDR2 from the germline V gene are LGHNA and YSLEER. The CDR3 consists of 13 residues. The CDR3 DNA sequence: TGCGCCAGCAGCCAAGATCCATCTCCCCAGCAGTTCTTC. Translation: CASSQDPSPQQFF.

DNA of the CDR3: TGTGCCTGGAGTGTGAATCTGTACGAGCAGTACTTC. It specifies CAWSVNLYEQYF. V is TRBV30 and J is TRBJ2-7; D unclear. The CDR3 is 12 amino acids. Germline CDR1 and CDR2: GTSNPN and SVGIG (reference sequence). With 0 bases removed from V and 4 bases from J, the gap between germline ends came to 7 bases.

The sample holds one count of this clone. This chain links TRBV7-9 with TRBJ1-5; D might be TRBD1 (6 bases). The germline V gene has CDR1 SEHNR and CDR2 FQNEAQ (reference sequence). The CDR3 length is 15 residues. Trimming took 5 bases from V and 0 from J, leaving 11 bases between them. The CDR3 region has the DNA TGTGCCAGCAGCCAAACAGGGTATAGCAATCAGCCCCAGCATTTT. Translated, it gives CASSQTGYSNQPQHF.

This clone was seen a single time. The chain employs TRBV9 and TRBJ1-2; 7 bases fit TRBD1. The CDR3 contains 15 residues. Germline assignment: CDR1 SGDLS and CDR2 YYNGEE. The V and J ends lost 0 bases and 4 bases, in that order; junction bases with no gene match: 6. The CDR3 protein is CASSVGRGRSYGYTF. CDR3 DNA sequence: TGTGCCAGCAGCGTAGGGAGGGGGCGCAGCTATGGCTACACCTTC.

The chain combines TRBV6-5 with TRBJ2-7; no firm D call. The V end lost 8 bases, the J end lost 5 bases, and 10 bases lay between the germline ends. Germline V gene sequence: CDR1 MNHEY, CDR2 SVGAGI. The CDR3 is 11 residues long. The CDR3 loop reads CASRLGHEQYF. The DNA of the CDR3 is TGTGCCAGCCGTTTGGGTCACGAGCAGTACTTC.

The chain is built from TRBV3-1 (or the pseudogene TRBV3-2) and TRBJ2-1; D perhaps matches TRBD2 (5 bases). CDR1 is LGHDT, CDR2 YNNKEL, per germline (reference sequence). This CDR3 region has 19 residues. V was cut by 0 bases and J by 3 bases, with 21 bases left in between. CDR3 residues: CASSQDGSGPGPLYNEQFF. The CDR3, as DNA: TGTGCCAGCAGCCAAGATGGAAGCGGACCTGGACCCCTCTACAATGAGCAGTTCTTC.

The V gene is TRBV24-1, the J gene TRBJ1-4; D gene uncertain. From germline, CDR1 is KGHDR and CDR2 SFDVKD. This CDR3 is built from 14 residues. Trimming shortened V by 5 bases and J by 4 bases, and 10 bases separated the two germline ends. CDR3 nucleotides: TGTGCCACCAGTGTTGAGTCTGATAATGAAAAACTGTTTTTT. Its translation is CATSVESDNEKLFF.

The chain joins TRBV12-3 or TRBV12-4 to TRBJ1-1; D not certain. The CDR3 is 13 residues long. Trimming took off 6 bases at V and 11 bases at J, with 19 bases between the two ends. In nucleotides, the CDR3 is TGTGCCAGCAGACCCCGGGCCTCCCAGGAGGCTTTCTTT. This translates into CASRPRASQEAFF.

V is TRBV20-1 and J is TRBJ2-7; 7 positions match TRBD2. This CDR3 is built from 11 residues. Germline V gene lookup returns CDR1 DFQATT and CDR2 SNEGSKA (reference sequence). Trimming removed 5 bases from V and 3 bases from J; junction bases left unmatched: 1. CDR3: CSAGRGYEQYF. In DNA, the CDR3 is TGCAGTGCTGGGAGGGGCTACGAGCAGTACTTC.

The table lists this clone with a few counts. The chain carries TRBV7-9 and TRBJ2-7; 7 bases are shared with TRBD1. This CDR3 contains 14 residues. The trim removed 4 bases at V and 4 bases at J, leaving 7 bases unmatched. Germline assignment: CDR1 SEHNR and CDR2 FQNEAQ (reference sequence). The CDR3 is CASSWGTENYEQYF. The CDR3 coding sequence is TGTGCCAGCAGCTGGGGGACAGAGAATTACGAGCAGTACTTC. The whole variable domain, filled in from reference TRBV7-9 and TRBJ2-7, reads DTGVSQNPRHKITKRGQNVTFRCDPISEHNRLYWYRQTLGQGPEFLTYFQNEAQLEKSRLLSDRFSAERPKGSFSTLEIQRTEQGDSAMYLCASSWGTENYEQYFGPGTRLTVT.

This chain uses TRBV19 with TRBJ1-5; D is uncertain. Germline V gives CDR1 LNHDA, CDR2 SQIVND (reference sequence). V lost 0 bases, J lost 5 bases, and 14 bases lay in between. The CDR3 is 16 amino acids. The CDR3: CASSIDRWQEDQPQHF. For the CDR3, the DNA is TGTGCCAGTAGTATAGATAGGTGGCAGGAGGATCAGCCCCAGCATTTT.

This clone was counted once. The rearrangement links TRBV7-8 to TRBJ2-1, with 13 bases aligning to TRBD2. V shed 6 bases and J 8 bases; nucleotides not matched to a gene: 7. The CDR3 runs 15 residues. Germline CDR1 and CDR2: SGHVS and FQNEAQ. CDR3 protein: CASSRTSGGPHEQFF. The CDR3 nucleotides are TGTGCCAGCAGTCGGACTAGCGGGGGCCCCCATGAGCAGTTCTTC.

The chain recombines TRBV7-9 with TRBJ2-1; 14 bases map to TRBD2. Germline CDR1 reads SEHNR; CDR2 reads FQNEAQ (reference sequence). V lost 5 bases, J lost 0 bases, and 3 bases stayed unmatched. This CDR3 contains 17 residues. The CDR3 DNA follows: TGTGCCAGCAGCATGGGACTAGCGGGGGCCTCCTACAATGAGCAGTTCTTC. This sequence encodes CASSMGLAGASYNEQFF. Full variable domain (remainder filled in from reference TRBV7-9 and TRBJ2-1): DTGVSQNPRHKITKRGQNVTFRCDPISEHNRLYWYRQTLGQGPEFLTYFQNEAQLEKSRLLSDRFSAERPKGSFSTLEIQRTEQGDSAMYLCASSMGLAGASYNEQFFGPGTRLTVL.

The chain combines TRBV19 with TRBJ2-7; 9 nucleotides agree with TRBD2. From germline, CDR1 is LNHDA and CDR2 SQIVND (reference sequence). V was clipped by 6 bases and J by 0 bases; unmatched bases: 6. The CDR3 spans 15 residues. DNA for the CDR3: TGTGCCAGTAGGCGACTAGCGGCAGACTCCTACGAGCAGTACTTC. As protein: CASRRLAADSYEQYF.

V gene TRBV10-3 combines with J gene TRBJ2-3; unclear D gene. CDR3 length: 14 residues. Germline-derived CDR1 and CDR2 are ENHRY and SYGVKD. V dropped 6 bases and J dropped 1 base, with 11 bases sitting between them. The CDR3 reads CAISTDIRTDTQYF. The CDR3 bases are TGTGCCATCAGCACCGACATACGCACAGATACGCAGTATTTT.

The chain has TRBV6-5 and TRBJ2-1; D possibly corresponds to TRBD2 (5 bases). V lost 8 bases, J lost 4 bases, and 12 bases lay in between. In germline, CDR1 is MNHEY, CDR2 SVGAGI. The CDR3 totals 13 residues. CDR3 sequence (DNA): TGTGCCAGCGGGAGAACTCAGTACAATGAGCAGTTCTTC. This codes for CASGRTQYNEQFF.

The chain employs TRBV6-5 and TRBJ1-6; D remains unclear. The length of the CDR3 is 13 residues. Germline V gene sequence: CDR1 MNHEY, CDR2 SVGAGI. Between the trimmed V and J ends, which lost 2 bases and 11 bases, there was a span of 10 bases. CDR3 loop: CASSYVSQTPLHF. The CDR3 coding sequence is TGTGCCAGCAGTTACGTCAGCCAAACACCCCTCCACTTT.

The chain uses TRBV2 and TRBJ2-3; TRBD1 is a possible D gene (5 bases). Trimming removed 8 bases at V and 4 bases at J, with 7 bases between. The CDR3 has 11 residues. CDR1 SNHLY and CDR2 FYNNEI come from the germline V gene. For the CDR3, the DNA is TGTGCCAGCGTACAGGCAGATACGCAGTATTTT. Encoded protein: CASVQADTQYF.

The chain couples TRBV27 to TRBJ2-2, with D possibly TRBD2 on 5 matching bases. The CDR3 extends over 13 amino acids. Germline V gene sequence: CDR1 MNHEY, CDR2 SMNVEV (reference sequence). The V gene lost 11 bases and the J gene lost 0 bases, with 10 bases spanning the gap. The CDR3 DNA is TGTGCCGCGAAGGAGGCGAACACCGGGGAGCTGTTTTTT. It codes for CAAKEANTGELFF.

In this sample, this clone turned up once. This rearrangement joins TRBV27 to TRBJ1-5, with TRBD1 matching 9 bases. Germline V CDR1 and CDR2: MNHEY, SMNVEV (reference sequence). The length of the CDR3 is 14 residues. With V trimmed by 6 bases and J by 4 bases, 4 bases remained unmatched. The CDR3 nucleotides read TGTGCCAGCAGGGGACAGGGATGGAATCAGCCCCAGCATTTT. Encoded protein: CASRGQGWNQPQHF.

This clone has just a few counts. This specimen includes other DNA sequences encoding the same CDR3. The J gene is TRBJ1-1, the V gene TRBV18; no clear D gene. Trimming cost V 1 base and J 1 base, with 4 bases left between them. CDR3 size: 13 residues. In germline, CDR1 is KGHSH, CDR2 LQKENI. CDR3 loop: CASSPRENTEAFF. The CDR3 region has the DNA TGTGCCAGCTCACCACGGGAGAACACTGAAGCTTTCTTT.

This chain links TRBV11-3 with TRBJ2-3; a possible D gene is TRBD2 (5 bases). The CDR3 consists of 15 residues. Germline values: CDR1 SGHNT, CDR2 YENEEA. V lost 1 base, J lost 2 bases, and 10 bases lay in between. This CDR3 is CASSLGAGPTDTQYF. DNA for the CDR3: TGTGCCAGCAGCTTAGGGGCGGGCCCCACAGATACGCAGTATTTT.

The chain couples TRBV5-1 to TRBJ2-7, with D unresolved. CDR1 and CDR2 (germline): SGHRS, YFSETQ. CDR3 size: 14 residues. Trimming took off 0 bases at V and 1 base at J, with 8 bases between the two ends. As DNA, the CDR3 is TGCGCCAGCAGCTTGGACAGTTTATCCTACGAGCAGTACTTC. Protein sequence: CASSLDSLSYEQYF. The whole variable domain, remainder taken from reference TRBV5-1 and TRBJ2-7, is KAGVTQTPRYLIKTRGQQVTLSCSPISGHRSVSWYQQTPGQGLQFLFEYFSETQRNKGNFPGRFSGRQFSNSRSEMNVSTLELGDSALYLCASSLDSLSYEQYFGPGTRLTVT.